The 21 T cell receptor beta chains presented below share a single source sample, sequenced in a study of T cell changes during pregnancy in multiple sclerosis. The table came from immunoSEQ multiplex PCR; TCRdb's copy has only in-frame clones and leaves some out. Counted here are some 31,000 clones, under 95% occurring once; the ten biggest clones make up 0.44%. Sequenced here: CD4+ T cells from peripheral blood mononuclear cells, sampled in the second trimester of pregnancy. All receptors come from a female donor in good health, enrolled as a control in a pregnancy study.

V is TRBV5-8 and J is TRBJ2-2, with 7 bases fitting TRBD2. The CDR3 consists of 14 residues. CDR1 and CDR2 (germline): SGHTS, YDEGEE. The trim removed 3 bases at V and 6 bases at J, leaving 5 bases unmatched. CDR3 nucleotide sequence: TGTGCCAGCAGCTGGGGACTACGTGCCGGGGAGCTGTTTTTT. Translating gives CASSWGLRAGELFF. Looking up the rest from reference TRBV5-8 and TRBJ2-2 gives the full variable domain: EAGVTQSPTHLIKTRGQQATLRCSPISGHTSVYWYQQALGLGLQFLLWYDEGEERNRGNFPPRFSGRQFPNYSSELNVNALELEDSALYLCASSWGLRAGELFFGEGSRLTVL.

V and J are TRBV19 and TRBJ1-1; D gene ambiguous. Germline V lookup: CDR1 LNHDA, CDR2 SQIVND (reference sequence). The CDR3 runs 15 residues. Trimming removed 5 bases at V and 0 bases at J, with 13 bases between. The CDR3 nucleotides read TGTGCCAGTAGTGGGCTATTCGGGATGAACACTGAAGCTTTCTTT. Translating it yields CASSGLFGMNTEAFF.

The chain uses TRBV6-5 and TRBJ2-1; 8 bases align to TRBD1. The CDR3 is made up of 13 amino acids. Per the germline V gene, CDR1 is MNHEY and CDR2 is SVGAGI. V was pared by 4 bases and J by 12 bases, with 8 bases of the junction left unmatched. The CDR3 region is CASSLGQARGQFF. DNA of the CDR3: TGTGCCAGCAGTTTGGGACAGGCTCGGGGGCAGTTCTTC.

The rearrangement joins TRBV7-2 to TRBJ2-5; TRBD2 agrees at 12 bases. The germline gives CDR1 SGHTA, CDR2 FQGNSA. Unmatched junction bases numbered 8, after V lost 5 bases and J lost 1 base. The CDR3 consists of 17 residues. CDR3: CASSPPSGGAIQETQYF. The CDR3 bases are TGTGCCAGCAGCCCCCCTAGCGGGGGGGCTATCCAAGAGACCCAGTACTTC.

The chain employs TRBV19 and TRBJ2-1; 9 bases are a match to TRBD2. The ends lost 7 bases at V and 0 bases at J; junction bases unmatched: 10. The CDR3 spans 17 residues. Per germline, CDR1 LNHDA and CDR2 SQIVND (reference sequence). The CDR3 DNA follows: TGTGCCAGTACTTCTAGCGGGACCCCGAGCTCCTACAATGAGCAGTTCTTC. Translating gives CASTSSGTPSSYNEQFF.

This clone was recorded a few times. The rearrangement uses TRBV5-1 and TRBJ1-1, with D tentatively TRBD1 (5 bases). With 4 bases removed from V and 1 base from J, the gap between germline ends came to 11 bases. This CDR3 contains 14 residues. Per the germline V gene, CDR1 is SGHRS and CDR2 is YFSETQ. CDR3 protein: CASSPLTANTEAFF. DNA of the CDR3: TGCGCCAGCAGCCCGTTGACAGCGAACACTGAAGCTTTCTTT.

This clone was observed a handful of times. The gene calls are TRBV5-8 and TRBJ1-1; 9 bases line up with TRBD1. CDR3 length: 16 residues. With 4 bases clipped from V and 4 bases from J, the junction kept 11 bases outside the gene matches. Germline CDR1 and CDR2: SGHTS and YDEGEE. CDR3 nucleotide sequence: TGTGCCAGCAGCGTGGGACTCGGGACAGGGCGCACTGAAGCTTTCTTT. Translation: CASSVGLGTGRTEAFF.

The CDR3 nucleotides are TGTGCCAGCAGTCGGACAGGGGCTCCTAACTATGGCTACACCTTC. It encodes CASSRTGAPNYGYTF. The chain carries TRBV5-8 and TRBJ1-2, with 9 bases matching TRBD1. This CDR3 comprises 15 residues. Germline trimming cut 5 bases from V and 0 bases from J; bases unmatched to any gene: 5. Germline-derived CDR1 and CDR2 are SGHTS and YDEGEE.

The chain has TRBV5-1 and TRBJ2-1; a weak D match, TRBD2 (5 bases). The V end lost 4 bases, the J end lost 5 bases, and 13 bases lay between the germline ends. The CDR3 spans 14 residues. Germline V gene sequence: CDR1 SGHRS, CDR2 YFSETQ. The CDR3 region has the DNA TGCGCCAGCAGCCCGAGAGGGCTCGACAATGAGCAGTTCTTC. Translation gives CASSPRGLDNEQFF.

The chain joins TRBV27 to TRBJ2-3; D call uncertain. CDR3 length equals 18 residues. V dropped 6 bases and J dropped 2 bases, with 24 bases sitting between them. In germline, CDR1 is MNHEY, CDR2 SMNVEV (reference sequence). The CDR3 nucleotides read TGTGCCAGCAGCCACCCCCCACTACTTGCGGAGTACACAGATACGCAGTATTTT. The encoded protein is CASSHPPLLAEYTDTQYF.

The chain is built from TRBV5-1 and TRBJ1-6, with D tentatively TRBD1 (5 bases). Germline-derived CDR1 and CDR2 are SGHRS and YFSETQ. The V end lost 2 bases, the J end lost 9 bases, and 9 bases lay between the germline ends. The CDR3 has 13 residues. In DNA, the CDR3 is TGCGCCAGCAGCTTCGGGGGTAGTTCACCCCTCCACTTT. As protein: CASSFGGSSPLHF.

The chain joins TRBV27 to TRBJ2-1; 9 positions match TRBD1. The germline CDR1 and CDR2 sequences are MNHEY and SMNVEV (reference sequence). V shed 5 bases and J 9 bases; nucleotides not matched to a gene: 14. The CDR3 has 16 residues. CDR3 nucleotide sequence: TGTGCCAGCAGTCAACAGGGGGCGTTTCTCCTCCTTGAGCAGTTCTTC. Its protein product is CASSQQGAFLLLEQFF.

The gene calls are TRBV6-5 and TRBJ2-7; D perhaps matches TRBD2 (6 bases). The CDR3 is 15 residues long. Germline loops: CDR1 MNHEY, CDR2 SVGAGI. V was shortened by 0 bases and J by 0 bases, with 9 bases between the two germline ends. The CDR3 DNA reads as TGTGCCAGCAGTTACTCGAGAGCGGGCTCCTACGAGCAGTACTTC. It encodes CASSYSRAGSYEQYF.

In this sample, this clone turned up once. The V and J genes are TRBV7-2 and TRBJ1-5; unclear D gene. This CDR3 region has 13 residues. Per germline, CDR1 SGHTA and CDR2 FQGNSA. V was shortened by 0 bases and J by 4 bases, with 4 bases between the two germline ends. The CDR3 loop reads CASSLAHNQPQHF. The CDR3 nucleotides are TGTGCCAGCAGCTTAGCTCATAATCAGCCCCAGCATTTT.

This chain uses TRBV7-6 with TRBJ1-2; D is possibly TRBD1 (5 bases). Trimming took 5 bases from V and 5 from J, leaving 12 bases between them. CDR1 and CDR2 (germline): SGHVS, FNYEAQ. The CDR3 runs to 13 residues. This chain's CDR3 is CASSLQEEYGYTF. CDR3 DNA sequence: TGTGCCAGCAGCCTACAGGAAGAATATGGCTACACCTTC.

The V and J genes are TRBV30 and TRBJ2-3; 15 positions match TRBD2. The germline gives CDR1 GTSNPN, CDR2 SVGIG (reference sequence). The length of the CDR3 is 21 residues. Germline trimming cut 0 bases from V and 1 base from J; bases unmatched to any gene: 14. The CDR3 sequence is CAWSVQTGLAGGRWGTDTQYF. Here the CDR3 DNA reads TGTGCCTGGAGTGTACAGACCGGACTAGCGGGAGGGCGATGGGGCACAGATACGCAGTATTTT.

The CDR3 nucleotides read TGTGCCTGGAGTGTACTAAATTTGCGGGGCTACGAGCAGTACTTC. Its protein is CAWSVLNLRGYEQYF. The V and J genes are TRBV30 and TRBJ2-7, with D perhaps matching TRBD2 (6 bases). V shed 0 bases and J shed 3 bases, with 15 bases lying between them. This CDR3 is 15 amino acids long. The germline gives CDR1 GTSNPN, CDR2 SVGIG (reference sequence).

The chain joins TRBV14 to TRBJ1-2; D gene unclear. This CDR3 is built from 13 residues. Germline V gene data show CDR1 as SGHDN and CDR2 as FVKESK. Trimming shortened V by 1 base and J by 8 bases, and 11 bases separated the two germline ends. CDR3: CASSQVGGSGYTF. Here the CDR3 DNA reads TGTGCCAGCAGCCAAGTTGGAGGGTCAGGCTACACCTTC.

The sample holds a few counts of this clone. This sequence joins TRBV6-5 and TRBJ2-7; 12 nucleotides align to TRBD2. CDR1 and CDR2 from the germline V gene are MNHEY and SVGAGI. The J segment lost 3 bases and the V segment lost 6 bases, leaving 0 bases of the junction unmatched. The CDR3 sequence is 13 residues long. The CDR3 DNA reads TGTGCCAGCAGGACTAGCGGGAGCTACGAGCAGTACTTC. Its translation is CASRTSGSYEQYF.

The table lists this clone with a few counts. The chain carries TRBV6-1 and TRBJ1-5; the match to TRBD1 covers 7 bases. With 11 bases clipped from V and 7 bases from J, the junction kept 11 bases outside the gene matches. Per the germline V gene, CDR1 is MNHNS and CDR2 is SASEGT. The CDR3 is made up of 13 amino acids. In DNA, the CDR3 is TGTGCCGGGAGACAGGGAATGGGGCAGCCCCAGCATTTT. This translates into CAGRQGMGQPQHF.

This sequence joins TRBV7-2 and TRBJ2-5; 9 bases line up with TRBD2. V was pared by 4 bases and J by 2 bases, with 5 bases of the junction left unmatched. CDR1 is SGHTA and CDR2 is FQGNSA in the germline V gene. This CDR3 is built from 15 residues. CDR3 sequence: CASSSVAGVQETQYF. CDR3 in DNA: TGTGCCAGCAGCTCGGTAGCGGGGGTTCAAGAGACCCAGTACTTC.